These T cell receptor beta chains were read from a single sample in a study of response to subunit inactivated influenza vaccine. TCRdb re-called the RT-PCR reads through MiXCR, storing one row per CDR3 protein. The repertoire consists of about 480,000 distinct CDR3 sequences, with roughly 13% occurring once and the leading ten covering around 13%. The material sequenced was PBMCs from blood, taken more than 35 days after vaccination. The receptors were sampled from a man in his fifties who received an inactivated influenza vaccine. The CDR3 runs from the conserved cysteine through the conserved F or W. The D gene is left open where the match is weak.

J,D,V,CDR3
TRBJ2-5,.,TRBV29-1,CSVEGRLQETQYF
TRBJ1-5,.,TRBV3-1,CASSQSLSGFNQPQHF
TRBJ2-7,TRBD2,TRBV18,CASSPQAGGPYEQYF
TRBJ1-1,.,TRBV3-1,CASSQEPGEAFF
TRBJ1-4,.,TRBV7-9,CASSFTLATNEKLFF
TRBJ2-1,.,TRBV6-2/TRBV6-3,CASSKAGLTYNEQFF
TRBJ1-5,.,TRBV6-1,CASSSKWGNQPQHF
TRBJ2-2,.,TRBV4-1,CASSQEGHTGELFF
TRBJ1-1,TRBD1,TRBV5-1,CASGTGGPSMNTEAFF
TRBJ1-1,TRBD1,TRBV7-9,CASSFPGTGRTEAFF
TRBJ2-3,TRBD1,TRBV20-1,CSADRDRGLADTQYF
TRBJ2-5,TRBD1,TRBV27,CASLGRGRGETQYF
TRBJ2-1,TRBD1,TRBV20-1,CSARDPRQGYNEQFF
TRBJ1-6,.,TRBV20-1,CSASRGRKNSPLHF
TRBJ2-2,.,TRBV18,CASSPRPYTGELFF
TRBJ2-3,TRBD2,TRBV20-1,CSARGGSGGPTDTQYF
TRBJ2-1,TRBD2,TRBV9,CASSTDVAGLNNEQFF
TRBJ2-7,.,TRBV10-1,CASSRGAPEYEQYF
TRBJ2-7,.,TRBV7-6,CASSLAQGIYEQYF
TRBJ2-4,TRBD2,TRBV20-1,CSAWAGGESGKNIQYF
TRBJ2-1,TRBD2,TRBV5-1,CASSGRFREDNEQFF
TRBJ2-7,TRBD1,TRBV29-1,CSVGGGAYEQYF
TRBJ1-4,.,TRBV4-3,CASSQDRPAGTTNEKLFF
TRBJ2-7,.,TRBV5-1,CASSLYTDRRYEQYF
TRBJ2-1,TRBD2,TRBV29-1,CSGMTSGRAAEQFF
TRBJ2-2,.,TRBV6-4,CASSARPENTGELFF
TRBJ1-6,.,TRBV10-3,CAIRGAGENSPLHF
TRBJ2-2,.,TRBV7-2,CASSSTGWTGELFF
TRBJ2-4,.,TRBV5-1,CASSPMGRGGIQYF
TRBJ2-1,TRBD2,TRBV4-3,CASSQETSTSQYNEQFF
TRBJ1-4,.,TRBV12-3/TRBV12-4,CASSLSGATNEKLFF
TRBJ2-1,.,TRBV12-3/TRBV12-4,CASSFTSPYNEQFF
TRBJ2-7,TRBD1,TRBV6-6,CASSLTGLEQYF
TRBJ2-1,TRBD2,TRBV7-2,CASSRTSGEQFF
TRBJ2-1,.,TRBV20-1,CSASLETAESEQFF
TRBJ2-5,TRBD2,TRBV20-1,CSVRGLAGETQYF
TRBJ1-1,TRBD1,TRBV5-5,CASSLGRGTTNTEAFF
TRBJ2-7,TRBD1,TRBV7-2,CASSDGQGGTYEQYF
TRBJ2-3,.,TRBV11-3,CASSPNKGGADTQYF
TRBJ1-4,.,TRBV7-2,CASSLQGSGEKLFF
TRBJ2-3,.,TRBV12-3/TRBV12-4,CASSRVDTQYF
TRBJ1-1,.,TRBV5-1,CASSLIRNTEAFF
TRBJ1-4,.,TRBV2,CASDSGYNEKLFF
TRBJ1-6,.,TRBV6-2/TRBV6-3,CASSYSTGNSPLHF
TRBJ1-2,.,TRBV2,CASSEGPLGYTF
TRBJ2-1,TRBD2,TRBV20-1,CSARTSTSSSYNEQFF
TRBJ2-1,.,TRBV11-1,CASSPRPTNEQFF
TRBJ1-6,TRBD1,TRBV4-3,CASSQEYGRGNSPLHF
TRBJ2-5,.,TRBV7-8,CASSRNQGQYF
TRBJ2-2,.,TRBV4-2,CASSQYFGQDNTGGLFF
TRBJ1-4,.,TRBV4-2,CASSQATENEKLFF
TRBJ2-2,.,TRBV7-2,CASSSVGGTANTGELFF
TRBJ2-7,.,TRBV15,CATSRDLQYYEQYF
TRBJ2-2,TRBD2,TRBV5-1,CASSLYGGLAGDTGELFF
TRBJ2-1,.,TRBV12-3/TRBV12-4,CASRDAGPYNEQFF
TRBJ2-1,.,TRBV5-1,CASSLATGASYNEQFF
TRBJ2-1,TRBD2,TRBV3-1,CASSQGGTSGNEQFF
TRBJ2-5,.,TRBV7-9,CASSHRIGQETQYF
TRBJ2-3,.,TRBV7-9,CASSFLTETDTQYF